The rows below give T cell receptor beta chains drawn from one sample of a study of regulatory T cells in long-lasting Graves disease. Each CDR3 protein is one row after TCRdb ran MiXCR on the multiplex PCR reads. The repertoire includes a few hundred thousand distinct CDR3 sequences, roughly 17% of them detected once, and about 23% sits in the top ten. This sample also appeared in a second study, on T cells in Graves' hyperthyroidism and ophthalmopathy.

The material was peripheral blood mononuclear cells (PBMCs), obtained at new diagnosis, from a patient treated with antithyroid drugs. The receptor set was obtained from a young woman with Graves disease. The CDR3 runs from the conserved cysteine through the conserved F or W. The D gene is left open where the match is weak. Size is omitted from some rows. Given values are once, few, many or a class for expanded clones.

>-|few|TRBV5-6|TRBJ1-1
CASSRQDNTEAFF
TGTGCCAGCAGCCGTCAAGATAACACTGAAGCTTTCTTT
>-|few|TRBV6-1|TRBJ2-4
CASRRSWANIQYF
TGTGCCAGCAGGCGTAGCTGGGCAAACATTCAGTACTTC
>-|few|TRBV28|TRBJ1-1
CASQNSGQLLLLKAFF
TGTGCCAGCCAAAACTCGGGTCAGCTTCTGCTCCTCAAAGCTTTCTTT
>-|-|TRBV11-2|TRBJ2-4
CASSGYIDAENIQYF
TGTGCCAGCAGCGGCTATATCGACGCAGAAAACATTCAGTACTTC
>TRBD1|many|TRBV2|TRBJ2-7
CASSESDRGHEQYF
TGTGCCAGCAGTGAATCGGACAGGGGCCACGAGCAGTACTTC
>-|-|TRBV5-4|TRBJ1-2
CASGIVVGGVYGYTF
TGTGCCAGCGGTATCGTGGTGGGGGGCGTCTATGGCTACACCTTC
>-|few|TRBV28|TRBJ2-3
CASSLPRGGKADTQYF
TGTGCCAGCAGTTTACCCAGGGGAGGCAAGGCAGATACGCAGTATTTT
>TRBD2|-|TRBV27|TRBJ2-7
CASSSIYRTSVSSYEQYF
TGTGCCAGCAGTTCAATATACAGGACTAGCGTGAGCTCCTACGAGCAGTACTTC
>-|many|TRBV30|TRBJ2-7
CAWSVPGYEQYF
TGTGCCTGGAGTGTACCGGGATACGAGCAGTACTTC
>-|many|TRBV5-1|TRBJ1-1
CASSDLRVGRTEAFF
TGCGCCAGCAGCGATTTGCGGGTCGGACGGACTGAAGCTTTCTTT
>TRBD1|many|TRBV12-3/TRBV12-4|TRBJ1-4
CASSRTGGREKLFF
TGTGCCAGCAGTAGGACAGGGGGCAGAGAAAAACTGTTTTTT
>-|-|TRBV15|TRBJ2-5
CATSRDLGAETQYF
TGTGCCACCAGCAGAGATTTGGGGGCCGAGACCCAGTACTTC
>-|-|TRBV20-1|TRBJ1-4
CSATNRVANEKLFF
TGCAGTGCTACCAACAGGGTGGCTAATGAAAAACTGTTTTTT
>-|many|TRBV11-2|TRBJ2-7
CASSFTGPYEQYF
TGTGCCAGCAGCTTCACTGGCCCCTACGAGCAGTACTTC
>-|many|TRBV20-1|TRBJ2-7
CSAGRGGGVKQYF
TGCAGTGCTGGGCGAGGGGGGGGGGTGAAGCAGTACTTC
>-|-|TRBV19|TRBJ2-1
CASSNPLGYNEQFF
TGTGCCAGTAGTAACCCTCTGGGATACAATGAGCAGTTCTTC
>TRBD2|-|TRBV7-9|TRBJ2-7
CASSKTSGSIEQYF
TGTGCCAGCAGCAAAACTAGCGGGAGTATCGAGCAGTACTTC
>TRBD2|-|TRBV28|TRBJ2-7
CASRTSDPLREQYF
TGTGCCAGCAGGACTAGCGACCCTCTCCGCGAGCAGTACTTC
>TRBD2|-|TRBV6-2/TRBV6-3|TRBJ2-3
CASSYSHRCAVAGVPDTQYF
TGTGCCAGCAGTTACTCCCACCGCTGCGCAGTAGCGGGAGTTCCTGATACGCAGTATTTT
>TRBD1|many|TRBV2|TRBJ1-1
CASSEAWTGAKTEAFF
TGTGCCAGCAGTGAAGCCTGGACAGGGGCGAAGACTGAAGCTTTCTTT
>TRBD1|many|TRBV11-2|TRBJ2-4
CASSLGTGINIQYF
TGTGCCAGCAGCTTGGGGACAGGTATTAACATTCAGTACTTC
>TRBD2|few|TRBV20-1|TRBJ2-7
CSERGSSSYEQYF
TGCAGTGAGCGCGGGAGTAGCTCCTACGAGCAGTACTTC
>TRBD2|-|TRBV18|TRBJ2-3
CASSPKGLAGTDTQYF
TGTGCCAGCTCACCAAAGGGACTAGCGGGCACAGATACGCAGTATTTT
>-|few|TRBV10-2|TRBJ2-5
CASSEESETQYF
TGCGCCAGCAGTGAGGAGAGTGAGACCCAGTACTTC
>TRBD1|many|TRBV12-3/TRBV12-4|TRBJ2-7
CASSEDRVYEQYF
TGTGCCAGCAGTGAAGACAGGGTCTACGAGCAGTACTTC
>TRBD1|few|TRBV29-1|TRBJ2-1
CSAFPGTGVDNEQFF
TGCAGCGCCTTCCCCGGGACAGGGGTCGACAATGAGCAGTTCTTC
>-|many|TRBV11-2|TRBJ2-3
CASSLVGRSTDTQYF
TGTGCCAGCAGCTTAGTAGGCCGAAGCACAGATACGCAGTATTTT
>-|many|TRBV29-1|TRBJ2-7
CSVGQSSYEQYF
TGCAGCGTTGGACAAAGCTCCTACGAGCAGTACTTC
>-|many|TRBV6-1|TRBJ2-7
CASSEGERYEQYF
TGTGCCAGCAGTGAAGGGGAGCGGTACGAGCAGTACTTC
>-|many|TRBV25-1|TRBJ2-1
CASRNSGRINEQFF
TGTGCCAGCAGGAACTCTGGACGGATCAATGAGCAGTTCTTC
>TRBD1|many|TRBV28|TRBJ1-5
CASSPTGVNQPQHF
TGTGCCAGCAGTCCCACAGGGGTCAATCAGCCCCAGCATTTT
>-|many|TRBV27|TRBJ1-1
CASSPSPPRANTEAFF
TGTGCCAGCAGTCCCTCCCCCCCTCGTGCGAACACTGAAGCTTTCTTT
>-|few|TRBV5-1|TRBJ2-4
CASSPELADSLNIQYF
TGCGCCAGCAGCCCCGAACTAGCAGATTCACTAAACATTCAGTACTTC
>-|few|TRBV3-1|TRBJ2-5
CASSQVTWETQYF
TGTGCCAGCAGCCAAGTTACTTGGGAGACCCAGTACTTC
>TRBD2|many|TRBV6-2/TRBV6-3|TRBJ2-1
CASQLAGGLVEQFF
TGTGCCAGCCAACTAGCGGGAGGCCTGGTTGAGCAGTTCTTC
>-|few|TRBV5-4|TRBJ2-5
CASSLGQGSETQYF
TGTGCCAGCAGCTTGGGGCAGGGTTCGGAGACCCAGTACTTC
>-|many|TRBV7-9|TRBJ2-7
CASSYTGPRLYEQYF
TGTGCCAGCAGCTACACAGGGCCCAGACTCTACGAGCAGTACTTC
>TRBD2|many|TRBV11-2|TRBJ2-1
CASSLNLAGVNNEQFF
TGTGCCAGCAGCTTAAACCTAGCGGGAGTAAACAATGAGCAGTTCTTC
>-|many|TRBV15|TRBJ1-2
CATSRLGDGYTF
TGTGCCACCAGCAGACTGGGGGATGGCTACACCTTC